This T cell receptor beta chain was retrieved from a study of T cell clonality in common variable immunodeficiency. The protocol was immunoSEQ multiplex PCR, while the TCRdb copy is restricted to in-frame clones and leaves out a portion. The sample has over 20,000 clones, none seen only once; the top ten hold 3% to 5%. The CDR3 is made up of 14 amino acids. Trimming took off 1 base at V and 6 bases at J, with 13 bases between the two ends. CDR1 is SEHNR and CDR2 is FQNEAQ in the germline V gene (reference sequence). Whole-study findings and limits: Reportedly, TCR beta sequences from common variable immunodeficiency showed fewer deletions and N-nucleotide insertions.

This clone appeared a few times. Its matching antigen is unknown. The read stops 3 residues short of the end of the CDR3; the missing end is completed from the germline J gene. The rearrangement uses TRBV7-9 and TRBJ2-7; D remains unclear. The sequence was collected from a human donor with common variable immunodeficiency. The material sequenced was peripheral blood mononuclear cells. Partial CDR3 DNA: TGTGCCAGCAGCTTAGGTGCCGTGGGCCGCGAG. Amino acid sequence: CASSLGAVGRE. The CDR3 in its entirety is CASSLGAVGREQYF.